Detailed here is one T cell receptor beta chain. What it binds is not known. The source of the sample is a study of cytomegalovirus exposure and HLA in healthy donors. 60 Vbeta and 13 Jbeta primers were used in PCR. Only in-frame clones appear in the TCRdb table, and some are missing; sequencing was by immunoSEQ multiplex PCR. The sample yields roughly 100,000 clones, about 76% seen once. Points from the study as a whole: Most CMV-associated TCR beta chains appeared HLA-restricted in a later analysis.

The sequenced material came from PBMCs. This sequence originates from a woman in her 50s in good health and CMV-seropositive.

The CDR3 reads CASSPQTGPWAGYTF. The CDR3 DNA reads TGTGCCAGCAGCCCACAGACAGGGCCTTGGGCTGGCTACACCTTC. J is TRBJ1-2 and V is TRBV11-1, with TRBD1 matching over 7 bases. CDR3 size: 15 residues. The germline CDR1 and CDR2 sequences are SGHAT and FQDESV (reference sequence). Trimming at V came to 5 bases and at J to 7 bases, leaving 13 bases not matched to a gene.